Presented here are 5 T cell receptor beta chains from one specimen sequenced in a study of long-term antiretroviral therapy in people with HIV. Running of the v3.0 immunoSEQ assay took place at survey level. Here immunoSEQ multiplex PCR was the method, and the copy in TCRdb shows in-frame clones only, minus some. The sample carries about 32,000 clones, around 97% recorded once. The sample in question was unsorted PBMCs, obtained 7.6 years after starting antiretroviral therapy. The receptor source for this set is a man aged 30 to 45 with HIV.

V usage is TRBV27 and J usage is TRBJ2-5, with D perhaps matching TRBD1 or TRBD2 (5 bases each). Trimming left V 5 bases short and J 2 bases short, with 9 bases between. The length of the CDR3 is 13 residues. Germline CDR1 is MNHEY and CDR2 is SMNVEV (reference sequence). The CDR3 loop reads CASSPGRQETQYF. Here the CDR3 DNA reads TGTGCCAGCAGTCCAGGGAGACAAGAGACCCAGTACTTC.

This chain uses TRBV6-1 with TRBJ2-1; perhaps TRBD2 as D (5 bases). From germline, CDR1 is MNHNS and CDR2 SASEGT. V lost 7 bases and J lost 0, with 10 bases in between. This CDR3 is built from 14 residues. The CDR3 sequence: CASNLEGSYNEQFF. CDR3 bases: TGTGCCAGCAATCTAGAGGGCTCCTACAATGAGCAGTTCTTC.

The chain has TRBV5-8 and TRBJ2-5, with 13 bases lining up with TRBD2. With 4 bases clipped from V and 5 bases from J, the junction kept 5 bases outside the gene matches. This CDR3 spans 15 amino acids. The germline V gene encodes CDR1 SGHTS and CDR2 YDEGEE. The CDR3 protein is CASSAGLAGEETQYF. CDR3 nucleotides: TGTGCCAGCAGCGCAGGACTAGCGGGAGAGGAGACCCAGTACTTC.

This chain joins TRBV7-6 and TRBJ2-1, with D possibly matching TRBD2 (6 bases). There are 14 residues in the CDR3. Trimming left V 3 bases short and J 1 base short, with 7 bases between. CDR1 SGHVS and CDR2 FNYEAQ come from the germline V gene. CDR3: CASSLGGSYNEQFF. CDR3 coding DNA: TGTGCCAGCAGCTTGGGGGGATCCTACAATGAGCAGTTCTTC.

The J gene is TRBJ1-1, the V gene TRBV7-9; 8 nucleotides align to TRBD1. The CDR3 has 15 amino acids. The germline gives CDR1 SEHNR, CDR2 FQNEAQ (reference sequence). V lost 5 bases and J lost 3; bases outside the gene matches: 8. Written as DNA, the CDR3 is TGTGCCAGCAGCCTAACCACAGGGGGTGACACTGAAGCTTTCTTT. It codes for CASSLTTGGDTEAFF.